This T cell receptor beta chain was sequenced for a study of T cell changes during pregnancy in multiple sclerosis. Measured with immunoSEQ multiplex PCR; TCRdb has only the in-frame clones, and not every one. The sample includes under 65,000 clones, over 90% of them seen just once. Sequences were derived from CD8+ T cells from peripheral blood mononuclear cells, sampled in the third trimester of pregnancy. The origin of this receptor is a female donor with multiple sclerosis, enrolled in a pregnancy study.

The CDR3 DNA follows: TGTGCCAGCAGCTTGCCAGGTGTTTCGGGGGAAACGACCCAGTACTTC. Encoded protein: CASSLPGVSGETTQYF. The chain joins TRBV5-4 to TRBJ2-5; possible D gene TRBD2, 6 bases. CDR1 SGHNT and CDR2 YYREEE come from the germline V gene (reference sequence). V was trimmed by 1 base and J by 7 bases, leaving 20 bases between them. This CDR3 is built from 16 residues.